Detailed here is one TCR beta chain. Assay used: immunoSEQ multiplex PCR; TCRdb lists only in-frame clones, some missing. The sample holds 360,000 or so clones; 88% are singletons and the top ten take just over 1%. This sample is drawn from a study of blood T cell repertoires in COVID-19. Study members were between about 18 and 95 years old and lived in fewer than 30 US regions. The receptor comes from a woman under 40 who had been exposed to COVID-19. The sample taken for sequencing was PBMCs or T cells enriched from blood (not recorded which).

The DNA of the CDR3 is TGTGCCAGCAGCTGGGGACAGGGCAACGGCTACACCTTC. Protein product: CASSWGQGNGYTF. The chain couples TRBV11-2 to TRBJ1-2; 9 bases align to TRBD1. The germline gives CDR1 SGHAT, CDR2 FQNNGV. The CDR3 has 13 amino acids. Germline trimming cut 4 bases from V and 8 bases from J; bases unmatched to any gene: 5.